The source of this T cell receptor beta chain is a study of T cell changes during pregnancy in multiple sclerosis. Data came from immunoSEQ multiplex PCR; TCRdb stores just in-frame clones and leaves some out. The sample includes about 100,000 clones, more than 90% of them seen just once. Germline CDR1 reads MGHDK; CDR2 reads SYGVNS. The CDR3 consists of 16 residues. V dropped 3 bases and J dropped 0 bases, with 11 bases sitting between them. This clonotype was obtained from a female donor with multiple sclerosis, enrolled in a pregnancy study. The chain recombines TRBV25-1 with TRBJ2-2, with a weak D call TRBD2 (6 bases). The specimen comprised peripheral blood, sampled in the second trimester of pregnancy. In DNA form, the CDR3 reads TGTGCCAGCAGTGACGGCCGGAGGGCGAACACCGGGGAGCTGTTTTTT. Protein sequence: CASSDGRRANTGELFF.